This T cell receptor (beta chain) was recorded in a study of T cell responses to AZD1222 COVID-19 vaccine. The study's findings and limits: Repertoire collection took place solely once the T cell response had peaked.

TCRdb keeps only in-frame clones here, not all; method: immunoSEQ multiplex PCR. Of around 110,000 clones detected, about nine tenths appear once; the ten largest clones hold 3.5% to 4.5%. On this clone itself: What it recognizes is unknown.

V lost 2 bases to trimming and J lost 4 bases, with 15 bases between them. CDR1 is ENHRY, CDR2 SYGVKD, per germline. The CDR3 has 15 residues. The chain carries TRBV10-3 and TRBJ2-7, with D perhaps TRBD1 or TRBD2 (6 bases each). The sequencing here drew on peripheral blood, taken on day 0 of AZD1222 vaccination. This sequence originates from an adult in good health. CDR3 sequence reads: CAISEEMGGPYEQYF. The DNA of the CDR3 is TGTGCCATCAGTGAGGAGATGGGGGGCCCTTACGAGCAGTACTTC.